This TCR beta chain emerged from a study of blood T cell repertoires in COVID-19. As for the study in general: The study drew acute and convalescent COVID-19 samples from the United States, Italy and Spain. PBMCs, B-cell-depleted T cells, or T cells were the source of the cDNA or gDNA that made up the material.

Between the trimmed V and J ends, which lost 11 bases and 7 bases, there was a span of 12 bases. Germline V gene sequence: CDR1 MNHGY, CDR2 SAAAGT. The CDR3 is made up of 10 amino acids. This table comes from immunoSEQ multiplex PCR, and its TCRdb copy is limited to in-frame clones, with some not included. The sample consists of 110,000 or so clones, around 90% of them appearing once. The rearrangement links TRBV6-8 to TRBJ2-7; TRBD1 is a possible D gene (5 bases). Sequencing was done on a sample of peripheral blood. This receptor was obtained from a human donor in a cohort sampled during active COVID-19. The CDR3 sequence is CALGHSEQYF. CDR3 DNA sequence: TGTGCCTTGGGGCACTCGGAGCAGTACTTC.